This section outlines one T cell receptor (beta chain) sequence together with its context. This clonotype was found a few times. The antigen this receptor binds is unknown. It has no much larger one-base neighbor in the sample; base qualities were not kept. The sample originates from a study of patients and donors after allogeneic stem cell transplantation (dated by TCRdb to between 2020 and 2021). The CDR3 measures 16 amino acids from cysteine to phenylalanine. Only CDR3 DNA remains: 48 bases, in frame from the first base. V ends up 2 bases short and J 5 bases short, with an unmatched junction base count of 9. The library was made by RT-PCR. The sample was run on a NextSeq 550. TCRdb cleaned the public reads at Q25 with fastp, built clones with MiXCR and kept in-frame beta chains. Rows with one shared CDR3 protein collapse into an entry with the most common genes and DNA. This sample lists around 170,000 distinct CDR3 sequences; about a quarter were detected once. Together, the top ten hold roughly 25% of the sample.

This clonotype was sampled from a human donor who was either an allogeneic HSCT recipient or a stem cell or donor lymphocyte infusion donor (not recorded which). It is not recorded whose cells these are; they may come from a transplant donor. The chain joins TRBV12-3 or TRBV12-4 to TRBJ1-1, with 9 bases aligning to TRBD1. Material for sequencing was blood, either unsorted or a sorted T cell fraction (not recorded which). The CDR3 protein is CASSLPTLDRGTEAFF. The DNA reads TGTGCCAGCAGTTTACCAACCCTGGACAGGGGAACTGAAGCTTTCTTT.